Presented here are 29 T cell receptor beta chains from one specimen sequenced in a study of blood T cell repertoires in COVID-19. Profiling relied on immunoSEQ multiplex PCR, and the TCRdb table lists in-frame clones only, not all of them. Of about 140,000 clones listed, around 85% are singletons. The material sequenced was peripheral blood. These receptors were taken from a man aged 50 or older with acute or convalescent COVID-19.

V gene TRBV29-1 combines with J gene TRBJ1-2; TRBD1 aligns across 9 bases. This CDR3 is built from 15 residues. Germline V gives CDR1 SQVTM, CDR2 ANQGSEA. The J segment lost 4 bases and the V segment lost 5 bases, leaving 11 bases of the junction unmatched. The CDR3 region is CSVKRITGGVYGYTF. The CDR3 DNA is TGCAGCGTTAAGAGAATAACAGGGGGCGTCTATGGCTACACCTTC. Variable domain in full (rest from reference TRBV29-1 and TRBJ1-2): SAVISQKPSRDICQRGTSLTIQCQVDSQVTMMFWYRQQPGQSLTLIATANQGSEATYESGFVIDKFPISRPNLTFSTLTVSNMSPEDSSIYLCSVKRITGGVYGYTFGSGTRLTVV.

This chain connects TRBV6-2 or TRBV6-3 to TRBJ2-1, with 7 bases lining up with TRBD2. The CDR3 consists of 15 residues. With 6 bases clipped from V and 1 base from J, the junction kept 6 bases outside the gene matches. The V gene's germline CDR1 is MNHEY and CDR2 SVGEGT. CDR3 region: CASSQTSFSYNEQFF. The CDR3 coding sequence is TGTGCCAGCAGCCAGACTAGCTTTTCCTACAATGAGCAGTTCTTC.

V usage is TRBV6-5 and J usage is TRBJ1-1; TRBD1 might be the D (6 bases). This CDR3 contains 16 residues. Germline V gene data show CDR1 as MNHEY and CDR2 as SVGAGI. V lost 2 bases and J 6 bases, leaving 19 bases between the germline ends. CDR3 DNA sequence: TGTGCCAGCAGTTACAAGGGGGTCCCGGGAAGCGCTGAAGCTTTCTTT. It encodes CASSYKGVPGSAEAFF.

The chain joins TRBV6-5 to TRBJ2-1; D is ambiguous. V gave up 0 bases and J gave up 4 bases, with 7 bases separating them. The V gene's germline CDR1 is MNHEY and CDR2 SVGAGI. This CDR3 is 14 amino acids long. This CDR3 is CASSYSDNYNEQFF. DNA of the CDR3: TGTGCCAGCAGTTACTCCGACAATTACAATGAGCAGTTCTTC.

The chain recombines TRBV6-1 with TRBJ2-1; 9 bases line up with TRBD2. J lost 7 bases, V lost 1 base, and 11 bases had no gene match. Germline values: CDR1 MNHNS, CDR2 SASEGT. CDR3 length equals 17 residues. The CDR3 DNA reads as TGTGCCAGCAGTGAAGTCGTCGCGGGGGGGCCTACGAATGAGCAGTTCTTC. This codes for CASSEVVAGGPTNEQFF.

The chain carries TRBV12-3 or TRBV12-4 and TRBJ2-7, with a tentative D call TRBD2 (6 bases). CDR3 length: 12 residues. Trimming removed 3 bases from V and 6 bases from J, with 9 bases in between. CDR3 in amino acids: CASSLGGIEQYF. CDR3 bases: TGTGCCAGCAGTTTGGGAGGCATCGAGCAGTACTTC.

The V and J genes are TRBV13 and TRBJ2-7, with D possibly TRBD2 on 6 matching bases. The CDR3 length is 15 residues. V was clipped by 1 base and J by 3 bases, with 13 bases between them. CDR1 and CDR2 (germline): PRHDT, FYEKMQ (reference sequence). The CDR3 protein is CASSLEGTGDYEQYF. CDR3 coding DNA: TGTGCCAGCAGCTTAGAGGGGACTGGGGACTACGAGCAGTACTTC. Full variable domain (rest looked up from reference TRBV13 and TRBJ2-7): AAGVIQSPRHLIKEKRETATLKCYPIPRHDTVYWYQQGPGQDPQFLISFYEKMQSDKGSIPDRFSAQQFSDYHSELNMSSLELGDSALYFCASSLEGTGDYEQYFGPGTRLTVT.

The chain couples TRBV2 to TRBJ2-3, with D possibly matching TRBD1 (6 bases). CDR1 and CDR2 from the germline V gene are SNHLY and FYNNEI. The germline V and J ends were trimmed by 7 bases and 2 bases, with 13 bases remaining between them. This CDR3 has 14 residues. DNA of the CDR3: TGTGCCAGCACAATTCAGGGGCACACAGATACGCAGTATTTT. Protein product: CASTIQGHTDTQYF. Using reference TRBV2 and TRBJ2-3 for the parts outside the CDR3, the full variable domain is EPEVTQTPSHQVTQMGQEVILRCVPISNHLYFYWYRQILGQKVEFLVSFYNNEISEKSEIFDDQFSVERPDGSNFTLKIRSTKLEDSAMYFCASTIQGHTDTQYFGPGTRLTVL.

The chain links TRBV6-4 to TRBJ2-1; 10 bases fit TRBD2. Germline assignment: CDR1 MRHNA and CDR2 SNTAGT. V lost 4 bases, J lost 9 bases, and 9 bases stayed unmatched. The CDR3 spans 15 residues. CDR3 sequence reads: CASSVTSGRATEQFF. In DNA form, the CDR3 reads TGTGCCAGCAGTGTCACGAGCGGGAGGGCCACTGAGCAGTTCTTC.

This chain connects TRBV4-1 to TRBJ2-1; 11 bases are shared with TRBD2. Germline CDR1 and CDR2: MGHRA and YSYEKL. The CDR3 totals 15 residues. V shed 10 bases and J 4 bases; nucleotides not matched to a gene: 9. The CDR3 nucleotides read TGCGCCACCAGTCGGGGACTAGCGGCGTACAATGAGCAGTTCTTC. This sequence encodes CATSRGLAAYNEQFF.

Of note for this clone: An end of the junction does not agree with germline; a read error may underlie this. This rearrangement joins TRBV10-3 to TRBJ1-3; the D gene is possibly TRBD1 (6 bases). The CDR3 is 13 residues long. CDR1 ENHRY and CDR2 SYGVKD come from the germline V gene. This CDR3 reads CAISDLIEWGPAF. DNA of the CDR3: TGTGCCATCAGTGATTTGATCGAATGGGGGCCCGCGTTT.

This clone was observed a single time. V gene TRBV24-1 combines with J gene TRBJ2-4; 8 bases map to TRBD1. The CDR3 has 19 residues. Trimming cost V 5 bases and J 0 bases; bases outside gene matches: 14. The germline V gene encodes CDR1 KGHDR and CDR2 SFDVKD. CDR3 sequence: CATSGGQAHPRLAKNIQYF. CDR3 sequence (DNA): TGTGCCACCAGTGGGGGACAGGCCCACCCCCGTTTAGCCAAAAACATTCAGTACTTC.

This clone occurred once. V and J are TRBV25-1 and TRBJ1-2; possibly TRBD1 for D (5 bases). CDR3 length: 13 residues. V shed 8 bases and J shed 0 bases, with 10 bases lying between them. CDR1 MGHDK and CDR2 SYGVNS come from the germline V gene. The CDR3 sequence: CASLGPANYGYTF. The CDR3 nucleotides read TGTGCCAGCCTGGGGCCGGCTAACTATGGCTACACCTTC.

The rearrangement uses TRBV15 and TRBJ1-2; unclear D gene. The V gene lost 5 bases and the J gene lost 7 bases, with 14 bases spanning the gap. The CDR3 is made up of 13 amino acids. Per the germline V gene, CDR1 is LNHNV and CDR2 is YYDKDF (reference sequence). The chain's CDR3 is CATSGSLTSGYTF. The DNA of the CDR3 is TGTGCCACCAGCGGCTCCCTGACTTCTGGCTACACCTTC. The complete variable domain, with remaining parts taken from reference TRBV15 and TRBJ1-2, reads DAMVIQNPRYQVTQFGKPVTLSCSQTLNHNVMYWYQQKSSQAPKLLFHYYDKDFNNEADTPDNFQSRRPNTSFCFLDIRSPGLGDTAMYLCATSGSLTSGYTFGSGTRLTVV.

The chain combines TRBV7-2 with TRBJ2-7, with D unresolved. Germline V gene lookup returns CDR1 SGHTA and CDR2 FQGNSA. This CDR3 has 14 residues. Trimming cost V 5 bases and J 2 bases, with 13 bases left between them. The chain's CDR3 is CASSLLSGAYEQYF. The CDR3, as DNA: TGTGCCAGCAGCCTCCTATCCGGAGCCTACGAGCAGTACTTC. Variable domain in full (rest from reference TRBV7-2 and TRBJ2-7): GAGVSQSPSNKVTEKGKDVELRCDPISGHTALYWYRQSLGQGLEFLIYFQGNSAPDKSGLPSDRFSAERTGGSVSTLTIQRTQQEDSAVYLCASSLLSGAYEQYFGPGTRLTVT.

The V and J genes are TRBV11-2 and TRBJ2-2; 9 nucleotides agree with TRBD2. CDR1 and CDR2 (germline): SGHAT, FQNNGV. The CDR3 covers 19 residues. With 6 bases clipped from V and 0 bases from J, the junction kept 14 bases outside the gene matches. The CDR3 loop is CASSSRGGPSGTNTGELFF. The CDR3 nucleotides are TGTGCCAGCAGTTCCAGGGGGGGCCCTAGCGGGACGAACACCGGGGAGCTGTTTTTT.

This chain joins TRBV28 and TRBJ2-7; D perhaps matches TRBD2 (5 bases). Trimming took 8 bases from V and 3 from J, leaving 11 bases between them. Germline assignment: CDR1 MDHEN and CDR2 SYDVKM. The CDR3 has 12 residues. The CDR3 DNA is TGTGCCAGCCGGGAAGCTATCTACGAGCAGTACTTC. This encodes CASREAIYEQYF. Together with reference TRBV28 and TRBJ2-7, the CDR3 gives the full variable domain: DVKVTQSSRYLVKRTGEKVFLECVQDMDHENMFWYRQDPGLGLRLIYFSYDVKMKEKGDIPEGYSVSREKKERFSLILESASTNQTSMYLCASREAIYEQYFGPGTRLTVT.

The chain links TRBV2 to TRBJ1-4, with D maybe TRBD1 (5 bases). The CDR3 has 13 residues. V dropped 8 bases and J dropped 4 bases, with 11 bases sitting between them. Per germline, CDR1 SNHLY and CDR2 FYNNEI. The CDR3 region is CASVLGGNEKLFF. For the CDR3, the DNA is TGTGCCAGCGTTCTGGGGGGTAATGAAAAACTGTTTTTT.

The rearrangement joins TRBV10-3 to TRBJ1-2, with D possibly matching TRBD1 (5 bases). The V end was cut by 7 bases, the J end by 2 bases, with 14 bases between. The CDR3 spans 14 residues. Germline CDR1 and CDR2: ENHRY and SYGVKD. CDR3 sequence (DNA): TGTGCCATCACTTACGGACAATCAAACTATGGCTACACCTTC. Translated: CAITYGQSNYGYTF.

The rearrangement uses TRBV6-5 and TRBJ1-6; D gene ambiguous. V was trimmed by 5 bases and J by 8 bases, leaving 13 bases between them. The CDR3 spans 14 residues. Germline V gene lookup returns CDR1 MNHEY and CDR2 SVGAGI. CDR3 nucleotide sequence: TGTGCCAGCAGTCTCCCGGGAAGTCATTCACCCCTCCACTTT. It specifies CASSLPGSHSPLHF.

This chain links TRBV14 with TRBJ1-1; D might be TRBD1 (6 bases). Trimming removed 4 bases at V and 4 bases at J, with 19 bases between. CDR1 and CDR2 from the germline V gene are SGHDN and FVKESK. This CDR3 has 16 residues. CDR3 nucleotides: TGTGCCAGCAGCCCAATACAGGGTCCGGGCTTCACTGAAGCTTTCTTT. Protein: CASSPIQGPGFTEAFF.

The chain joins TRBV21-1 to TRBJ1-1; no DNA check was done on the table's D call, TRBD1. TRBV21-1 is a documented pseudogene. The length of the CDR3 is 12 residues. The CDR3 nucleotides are TGTGCCAGCATCCCTCACCGGACAGAAGCTTTCTTT. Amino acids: CASIPHRTEAFF.

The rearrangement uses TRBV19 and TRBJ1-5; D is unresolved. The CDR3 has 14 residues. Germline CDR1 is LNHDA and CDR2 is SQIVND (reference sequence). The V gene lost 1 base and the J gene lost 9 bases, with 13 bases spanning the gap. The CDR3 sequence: CASSIVGGKGPQHF. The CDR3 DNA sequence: TGTGCCAGTAGTATAGTAGGAGGGAAAGGGCCCCAGCATTTT.

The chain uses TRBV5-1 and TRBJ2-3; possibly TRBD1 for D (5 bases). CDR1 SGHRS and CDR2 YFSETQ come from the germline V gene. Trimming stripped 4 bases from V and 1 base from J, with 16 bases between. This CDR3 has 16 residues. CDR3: CASSRSGWVGTDTQYF. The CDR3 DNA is TGCGCCAGCAGCAGATCAGGGTGGGTTGGCACAGATACGCAGTATTTT.

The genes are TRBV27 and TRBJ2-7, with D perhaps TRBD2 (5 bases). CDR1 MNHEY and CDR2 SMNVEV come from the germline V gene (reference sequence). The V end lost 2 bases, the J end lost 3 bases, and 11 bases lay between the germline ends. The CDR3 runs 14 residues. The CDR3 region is CASSLRGPYYEQYF. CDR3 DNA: TGTGCCAGCAGTTTACGCGGGCCTTACTACGAGCAGTACTTC.

For the CDR3, the DNA is TGTGCCAGCAGCTTAGTCGGAGCGGTTGGGGCCAACGTCCTGACTTTC. Residues: CASSLVGAVGANVLTF. The chain links TRBV7-6 to TRBJ2-6; D might be TRBD2 (5 bases). The CDR3 totals 16 residues. The V end was cut by 1 base, the J end by 3 bases, with 10 bases between. CDR1 is SGHVS, CDR2 FNYEAQ, per germline.

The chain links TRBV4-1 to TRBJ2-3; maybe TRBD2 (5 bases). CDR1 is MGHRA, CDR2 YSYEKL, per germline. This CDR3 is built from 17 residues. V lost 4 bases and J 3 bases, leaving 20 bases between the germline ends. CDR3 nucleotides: TGCGCCAGCAGCCCACGGACTGTTTTAGGGCTTACAGATACGCAGTATTTT. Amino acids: CASSPRTVLGLTDTQYF.

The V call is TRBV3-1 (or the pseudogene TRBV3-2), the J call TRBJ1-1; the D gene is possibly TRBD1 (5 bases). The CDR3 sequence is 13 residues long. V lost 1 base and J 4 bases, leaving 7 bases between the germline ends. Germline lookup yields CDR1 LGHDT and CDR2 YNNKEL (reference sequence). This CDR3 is CASSQVGVTEAFF. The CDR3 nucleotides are TGTGCCAGCAGCCAAGTAGGGGTCACTGAAGCTTTCTTT.

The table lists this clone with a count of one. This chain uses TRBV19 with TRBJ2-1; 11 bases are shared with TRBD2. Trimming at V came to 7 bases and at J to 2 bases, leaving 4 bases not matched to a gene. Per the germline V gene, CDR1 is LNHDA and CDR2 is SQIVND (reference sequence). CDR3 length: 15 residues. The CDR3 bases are TGTGCCAGTATAGCGGGAGGGCTCCCCTACAATGAGCAGTTCTTC. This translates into CASIAGGLPYNEQFF.